Included here is one TCR beta chain sequence, with context. What it recognizes is unknown. CDR3 size: 14 residues. Germline assignment: CDR1 SQVTM and CDR2 ANQGSEA. The ends were cut back, 5 bases at V and 4 bases at J, with 16 bases in the middle. The source of the sample is a study of cytomegalovirus exposure and HLA in healthy donors. In the study overall: Among the 300 to 500 genotyped donors, just over 80% were placed in the Caucasian-associated ancestry cluster. Regarding the study as a whole: Confirmation in vitro established that three CMV-associated chains were specific for CMV antigens. A later analysis found common viral pathogens apparently linked to several of the most significant clusters. The study designated around 150 TCR beta chains cytomegalovirus-associated.

The PCR was carried out with 60 Vbeta primers and 13 Jbeta primers. Profiling relied on immunoSEQ multiplex PCR, and the TCRdb table lists in-frame clones only, not all of them. This table has about 65,000 clones, approximately 60% appearing once. The sequenced sample was PBMCs. The sequence was collected from a man aged 25 to 45 in good health and CMV-seronegative. This sequence joins TRBV29-1 and TRBJ2-3; maybe TRBD2 (5 bases). The CDR3 region is CSVPGFSVADTQYF. CDR3 bases: TGCAGCGTTCCCGGGTTTAGCGTGGCAGATACGCAGTATTTT.